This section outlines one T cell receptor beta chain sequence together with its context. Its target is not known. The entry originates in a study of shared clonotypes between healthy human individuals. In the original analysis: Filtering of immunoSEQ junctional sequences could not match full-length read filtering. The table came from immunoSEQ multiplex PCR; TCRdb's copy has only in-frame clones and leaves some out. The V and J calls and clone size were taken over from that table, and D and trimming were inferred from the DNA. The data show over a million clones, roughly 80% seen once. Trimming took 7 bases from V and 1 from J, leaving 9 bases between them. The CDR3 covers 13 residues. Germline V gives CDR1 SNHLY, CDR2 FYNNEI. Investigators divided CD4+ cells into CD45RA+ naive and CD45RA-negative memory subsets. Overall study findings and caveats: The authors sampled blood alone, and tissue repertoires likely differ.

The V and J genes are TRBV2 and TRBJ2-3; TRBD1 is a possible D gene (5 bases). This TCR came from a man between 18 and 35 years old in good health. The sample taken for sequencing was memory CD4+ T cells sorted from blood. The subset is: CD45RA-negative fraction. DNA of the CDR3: TGTGCCAGCATTTTACAGGGCACAGATACGCAGTATTTT. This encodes CASILQGTDTQYF.